Shown below are 5 T cell receptor beta chains from a single sample sequenced in a study of Tregs in tolerant kidney transplant recipients (dated by TCRdb to between 2018 and 2021). The library was built by means of the immunoSEQ multiplex PCR assay. This immuneACCESS table, as held by TCRdb, lists in-frame sequences with V and J called but not all clones. Of the missing ones, under half trace to an unresolved V gene in checked studies; the others have no known cause. The sample table shows 15,000 to 18,000 clones, and around 94% are seen once. The ten largest clones add up to 10% to 15% of the sample. Material for sequencing was CD8+ T cells from blood. The receptor source for this set is a human donor in good health.

V usage is TRBV27 and J usage is TRBJ2-5; 7 bases line up with TRBD2. The CDR3 runs to 14 residues. Trimming at V came to 8 bases and at J to 2 bases, leaving 8 bases not matched to a gene. Germline CDR1 and CDR2: MNHEY and SMNVEV (reference sequence). The DNA of the CDR3 is TGTGCCAGCTCCACCCTGGGGGGGCAAGAGACCCAGTACTTC. The encoded protein is CASSTLGGQETQYF.

The chain is built from TRBV5-1 and TRBJ2-7; D assignment may be TRBD1 or TRBD2 (5 bases each). The CDR3 runs to 14 residues. CDR1 is SGHRS, CDR2 YFSETQ, per germline. V lost 7 bases and J lost 0, with 14 bases in between. The CDR3 is CASRGGADSYEQYF. The CDR3 DNA follows: TGCGCCAGCCGTGGGGGAGCGGACTCCTACGAGCAGTACTTC.

The genes are TRBV19 and TRBJ2-1; 8 nucleotides agree with TRBD1. Germline CDR1 LNHDA, CDR2 SQIVND (reference sequence). Trimming removed 5 bases from V and 7 bases from J; junction bases left unmatched: 10. The CDR3 consists of 15 residues. This CDR3 reads CASSSWTGSRNEQFF. In nucleotides, the CDR3 is TGTGCCAGTAGTTCGTGGACAGGGTCGCGGAATGAGCAGTTCTTC. Drawing the rest from reference TRBV19 and TRBJ2-1, the complete variable domain is DGGITQSPKYLFRKEGQNVTLSCEQNLNHDAMYWYRQDPGQGLRLIYYSQIVNDFQKGDIAEGYSVSREKKESFPLTVTSAQKNPTAFYLCASSSWTGSRNEQFFGPGTRLTVL.

This chain uses TRBV19 with TRBJ1-2; the D gene is possibly TRBD1 (5 bases). Germline V gene data show CDR1 as LNHDA and CDR2 as SQIVND (reference sequence). CDR3 length equals 15 residues. V shed 0 bases and J shed 3 bases, with 11 bases lying between them. The CDR3: CASSIDGTGHYGYTF. The CDR3 DNA reads as TGTGCCAGTAGTATAGACGGCACAGGCCACTATGGCTACACCTTC.

The chain combines TRBV27 with TRBJ1-5; TRBD1 might be the D (5 bases). Between the trimmed V and J ends, which lost 3 bases and 6 bases, there was a span of 9 bases. The CDR3 spans 13 residues. Germline CDR1 reads MNHEY; CDR2 reads SMNVEV (reference sequence). This CDR3 is CASSLGVGQPQHF. For the CDR3, the DNA is TGTGCCAGCAGTTTGGGGGTGGGTCAGCCCCAGCATTTT.